This TCR beta chain was profiled in a study of cytomegalovirus exposure and HLA in healthy donors. Both 60 Vbeta primers and 13 Jbeta primers went into the PCR. Repertoires were generated with immunoSEQ multiplex PCR, while TCRdb's copy carries only in-frame clones and drops some. The sample has about 110,000 clones; 76% are singletons. In its sample, this clone was seen a few times. V lost 3 bases and J 8 bases, leaving 14 bases between the germline ends. The CDR3 spans 14 residues. CDR1 is MRHNA, CDR2 SNTAGT, per germline. The sample comprised PBMCs. The chain couples TRBV6-4 to TRBJ2-1, with D perhaps TRBD2 (6 bases). The sequence was collected from a young man in good health and CMV-seronegative. Here the CDR3 DNA reads TGTGCCAGCAGTGAGAGTGAGCGGGTGCATGAGCAGTTCTTC. Translation: CASSESERVHEQFF.